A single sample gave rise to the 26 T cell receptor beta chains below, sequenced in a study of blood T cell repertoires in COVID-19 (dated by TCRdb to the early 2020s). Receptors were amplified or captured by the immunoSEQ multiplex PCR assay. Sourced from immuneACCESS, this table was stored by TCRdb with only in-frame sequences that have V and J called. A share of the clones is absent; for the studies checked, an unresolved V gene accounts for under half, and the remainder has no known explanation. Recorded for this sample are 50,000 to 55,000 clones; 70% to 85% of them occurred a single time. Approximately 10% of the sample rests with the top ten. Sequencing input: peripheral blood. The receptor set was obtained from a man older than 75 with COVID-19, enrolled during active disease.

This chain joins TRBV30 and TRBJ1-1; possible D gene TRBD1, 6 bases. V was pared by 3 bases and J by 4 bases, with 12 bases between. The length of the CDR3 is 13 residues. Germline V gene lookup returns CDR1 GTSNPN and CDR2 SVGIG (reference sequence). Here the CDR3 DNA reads TGTGCCTGGAGAATGGGGGCCCCCACTGAAGCTTTCTTT. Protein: CAWRMGAPTEAFF.

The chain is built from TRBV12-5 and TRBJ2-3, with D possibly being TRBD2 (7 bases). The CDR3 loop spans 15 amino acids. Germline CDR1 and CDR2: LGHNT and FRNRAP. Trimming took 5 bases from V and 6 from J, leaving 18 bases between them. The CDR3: CASGGMAGARDTQYF. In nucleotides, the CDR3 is TGTGCTAGTGGTGGGATGGCGGGGGCGCGGGATACGCAGTATTTT. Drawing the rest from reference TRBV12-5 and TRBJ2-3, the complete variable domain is DARVTQTPRHKVTEMGQEVTMRCQPILGHNTVFWYRQTMMQGLELLAYFRNRAPLDDSGMPKDRFSAEMPDATLATLKIQPSEPRDSAVYFCASGGMAGARDTQYFGPGTRLTVL.

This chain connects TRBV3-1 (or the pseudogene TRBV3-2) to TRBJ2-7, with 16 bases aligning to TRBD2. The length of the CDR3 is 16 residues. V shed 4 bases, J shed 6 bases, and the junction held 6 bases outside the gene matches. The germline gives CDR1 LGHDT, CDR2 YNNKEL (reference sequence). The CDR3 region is CASSPSGLAGGREQYF. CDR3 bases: TGTGCCAGCAGCCCCTCGGGACTAGCGGGGGGGCGCGAGCAGTACTTC.

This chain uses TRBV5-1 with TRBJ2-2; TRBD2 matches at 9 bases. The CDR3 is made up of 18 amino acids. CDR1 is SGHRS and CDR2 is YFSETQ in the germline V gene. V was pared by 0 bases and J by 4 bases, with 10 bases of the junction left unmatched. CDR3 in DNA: TGCGCCAGCAGCTTGGAGGCAGGACTAGCGAGTGGCACCGGGGAGCTGTTTTTT. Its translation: CASSLEAGLASGTGELFF.

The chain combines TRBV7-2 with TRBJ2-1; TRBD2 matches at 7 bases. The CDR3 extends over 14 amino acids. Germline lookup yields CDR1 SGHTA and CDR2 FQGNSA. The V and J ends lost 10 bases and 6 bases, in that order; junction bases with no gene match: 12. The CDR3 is CAIGRGSSSNEQFF. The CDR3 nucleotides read TGTGCCATCGGCCGCGGGAGTAGTTCCAATGAGCAGTTCTTC. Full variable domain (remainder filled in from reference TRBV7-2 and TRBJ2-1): GAGVSQSPSNKVTEKGKDVELRCDPISGHTALYWYRQSLGQGLEFLIYFQGNSAPDKSGLPSDRFSAERTGGSVSTLTIQRTQQEDSAVYLCAIGRGSSSNEQFFGPGTRLTVL.

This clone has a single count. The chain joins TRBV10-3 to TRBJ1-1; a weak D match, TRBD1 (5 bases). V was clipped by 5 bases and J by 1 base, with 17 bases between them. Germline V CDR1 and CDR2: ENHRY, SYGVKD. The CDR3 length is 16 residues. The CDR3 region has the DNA TGTGCCATCAGTTCCCAGAGGGACGGGGGGAACACTGAAGCTTTCTTT. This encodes CAISSQRDGGNTEAFF.

Here the CDR3 reads CASSLDPHYEAFF. The CDR3 nucleotides read TGTGCCAGCAGCTTAGATCCCCACTATGAAGCTTTCTTT. The J gene is TRBJ1-1, the V gene TRBV11-2; no reliable D call. V was clipped by 0 bases and J by 7 bases, with 9 bases between them. CDR3 size: 13 residues. CDR1 and CDR2 from the germline V gene are SGHAT and FQNNGV.

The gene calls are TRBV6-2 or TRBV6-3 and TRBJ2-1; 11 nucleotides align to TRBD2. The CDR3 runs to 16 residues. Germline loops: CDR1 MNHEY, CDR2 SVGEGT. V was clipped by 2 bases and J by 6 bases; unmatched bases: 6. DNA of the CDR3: TGTGCCAGCAGTTACGCTAGCGGGAGGATGAGCAATGAGCAGTTCTTC. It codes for CASSYASGRMSNEQFF.

In DNA, the CDR3 is TGCGCCAGCAGCTTGGCCGGGATACAGAACACTGAAGCTTTCTTT. It yields the protein CASSLAGIQNTEAFF. This chain joins TRBV5-1 and TRBJ1-1; D uncertain. This CDR3 is 15 amino acids long. V was clipped by 0 bases and J by 1 base, with 10 bases between them. The V gene's germline CDR1 is SGHRS and CDR2 YFSETQ. Full variable domain (outside the CDR3, taken from reference TRBV5-1 and TRBJ1-1): KAGVTQTPRYLIKTRGQQVTLSCSPISGHRSVSWYQQTPGQGLQFLFEYFSETQRNKGNFPGRFSGRQFSNSRSEMNVSTLELGDSALYLCASSLAGIQNTEAFFGQGTRLTVV.

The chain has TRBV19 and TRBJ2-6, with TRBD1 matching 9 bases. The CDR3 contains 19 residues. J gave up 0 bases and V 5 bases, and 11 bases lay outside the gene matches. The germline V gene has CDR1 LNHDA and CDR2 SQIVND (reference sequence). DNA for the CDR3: TGTGCCAGTAGTGTGACCGGGACAGGGACCGTCTCTGGGGCCAACGTCCTGACTTTC. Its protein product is CASSVTGTGTVSGANVLTF.

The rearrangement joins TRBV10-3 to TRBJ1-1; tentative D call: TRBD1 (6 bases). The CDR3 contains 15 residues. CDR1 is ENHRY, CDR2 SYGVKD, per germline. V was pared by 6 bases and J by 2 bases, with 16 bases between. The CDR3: CAIRGFTDRNTEAFF. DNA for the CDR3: TGTGCCATCAGGGGTTTTACGGACAGAAACACTGAAGCTTTCTTT.

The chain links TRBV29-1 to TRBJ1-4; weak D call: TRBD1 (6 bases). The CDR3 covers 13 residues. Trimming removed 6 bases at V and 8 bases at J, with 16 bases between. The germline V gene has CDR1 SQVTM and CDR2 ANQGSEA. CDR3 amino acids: CSVARGGREKLFF. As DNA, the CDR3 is TGCAGCGTAGCCCGCGGGGGGCGAGAAAAACTGTTTTTT. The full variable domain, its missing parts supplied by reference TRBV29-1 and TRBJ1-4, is SAVISQKPSRDICQRGTSLTIQCQVDSQVTMMFWYRQQPGQSLTLIATANQGSEATYESGFVIDKFPISRPNLTFSTLTVSNMSPEDSSIYLCSVARGGREKLFFGSGTQLSVL.

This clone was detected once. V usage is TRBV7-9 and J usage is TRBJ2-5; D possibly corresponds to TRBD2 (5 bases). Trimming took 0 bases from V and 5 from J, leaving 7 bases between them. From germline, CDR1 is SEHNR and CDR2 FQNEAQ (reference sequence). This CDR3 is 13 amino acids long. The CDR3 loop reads CASSLAGDETQYF. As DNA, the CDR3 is TGTGCCAGCAGCTTAGCGGGAGATGAGACCCAGTACTTC.

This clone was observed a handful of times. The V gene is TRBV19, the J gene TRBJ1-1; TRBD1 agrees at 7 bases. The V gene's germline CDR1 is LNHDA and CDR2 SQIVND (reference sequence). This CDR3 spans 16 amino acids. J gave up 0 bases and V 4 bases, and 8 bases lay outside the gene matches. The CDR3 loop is CASSTGQLGMNTEAFF. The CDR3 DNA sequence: TGTGCCAGTAGTACGGGACAGCTAGGGATGAACACTGAAGCTTTCTTT.

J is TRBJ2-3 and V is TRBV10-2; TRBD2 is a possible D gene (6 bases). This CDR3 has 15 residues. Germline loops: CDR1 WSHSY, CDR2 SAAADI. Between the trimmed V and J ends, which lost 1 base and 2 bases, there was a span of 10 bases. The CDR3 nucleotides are TGCGCCAGCAGTGAGTTTGCGGGACCCACAGATACGCAGTATTTT. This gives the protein CASSEFAGPTDTQYF.

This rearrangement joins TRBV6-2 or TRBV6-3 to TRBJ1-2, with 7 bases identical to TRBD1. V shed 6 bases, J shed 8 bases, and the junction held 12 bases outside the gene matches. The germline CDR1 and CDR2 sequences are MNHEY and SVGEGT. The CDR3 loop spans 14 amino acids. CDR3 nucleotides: TGTGCCAGCAGCCGGACTACAGGGGACGGCGGCTACACCTTC. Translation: CASSRTTGDGGYTF.

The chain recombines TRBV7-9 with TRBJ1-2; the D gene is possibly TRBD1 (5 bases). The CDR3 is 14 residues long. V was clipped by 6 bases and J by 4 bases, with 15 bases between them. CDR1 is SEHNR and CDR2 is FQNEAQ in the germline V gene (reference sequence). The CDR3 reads CASSPGWDSYGYTF. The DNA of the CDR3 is TGTGCCAGCAGTCCAGGGTGGGATAGCTATGGCTACACCTTC.

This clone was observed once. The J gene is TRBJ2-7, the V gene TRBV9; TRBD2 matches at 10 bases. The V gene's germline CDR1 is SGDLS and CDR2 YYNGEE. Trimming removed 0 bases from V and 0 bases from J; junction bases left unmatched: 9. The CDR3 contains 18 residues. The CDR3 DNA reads TGTGCCAGCAGCGTAGATGAGACTAGCGGGTGGAGCTCCTACGAGCAGTACTTC. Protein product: CASSVDETSGWSSYEQYF.

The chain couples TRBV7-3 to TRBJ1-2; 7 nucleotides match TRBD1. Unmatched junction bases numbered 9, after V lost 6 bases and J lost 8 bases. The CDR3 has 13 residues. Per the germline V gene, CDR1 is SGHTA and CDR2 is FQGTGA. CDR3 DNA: TGTGCCAGCAGTTCCGGACAGGTCGGAGGCTACACCTTC. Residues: CASSSGQVGGYTF. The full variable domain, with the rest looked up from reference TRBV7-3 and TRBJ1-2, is GAGVSQTPSNKVTEKGKYVELRCDPISGHTALYWYRQSLGQGPEFLIYFQGTGAADDSGLPNDRFFAVRPEGSVSTLKIQRTERGDSAVYLCASSSGQVGGYTFGSGTRLTVV.

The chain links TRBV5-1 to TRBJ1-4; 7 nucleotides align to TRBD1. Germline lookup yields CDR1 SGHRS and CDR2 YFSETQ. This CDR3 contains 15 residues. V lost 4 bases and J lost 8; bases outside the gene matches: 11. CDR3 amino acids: CASSNTGTAEEKLFF. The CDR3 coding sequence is TGCGCCAGCAGCAACACCGGGACAGCAGAAGAAAAACTGTTTTTT.

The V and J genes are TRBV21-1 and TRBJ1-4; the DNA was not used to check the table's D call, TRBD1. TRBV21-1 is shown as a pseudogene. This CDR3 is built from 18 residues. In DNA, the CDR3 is TGTGCCAGCAGCAAAGGGCCAGGGGAAACCTCTGAGCCGGTAAAACTGTTTTTT. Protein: CASSKGPGETSEPVKLFF.

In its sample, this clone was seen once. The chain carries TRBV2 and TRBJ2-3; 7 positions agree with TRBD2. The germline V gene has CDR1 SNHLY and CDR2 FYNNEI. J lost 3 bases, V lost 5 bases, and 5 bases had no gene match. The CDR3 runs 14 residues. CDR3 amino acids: CASSKRGETDTQYF. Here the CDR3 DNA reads TGTGCCAGCAGTAAGCGGGGAGAGACAGATACGCAGTATTTT.

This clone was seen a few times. The CDR3 bases are TGTGCCAGCAGCCTTTCGGACAGGGGGAGCACCGGGGAGCTGTTTTTT. Its protein is CASSLSDRGSTGELFF. V and J are TRBV5-6 and TRBJ2-2; 10 bases align to TRBD1. The trim removed 4 bases at V and 4 bases at J, leaving 7 bases unmatched. The CDR3 sequence is 16 residues long. Germline-derived CDR1 and CDR2 are SGHDT and YYEEEE.

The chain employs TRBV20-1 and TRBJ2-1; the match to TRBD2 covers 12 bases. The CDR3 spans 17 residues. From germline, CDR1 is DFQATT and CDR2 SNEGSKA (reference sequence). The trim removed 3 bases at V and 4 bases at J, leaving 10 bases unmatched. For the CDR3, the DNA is TGCAGTGCTAGTAGGCTAGCGGGAGGGCCGGGATACAATGAGCAGTTCTTC. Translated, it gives CSASRLAGGPGYNEQFF.

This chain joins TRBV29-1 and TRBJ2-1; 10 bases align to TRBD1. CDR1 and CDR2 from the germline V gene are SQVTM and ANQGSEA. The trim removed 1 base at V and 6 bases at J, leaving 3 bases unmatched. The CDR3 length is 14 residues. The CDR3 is CSVEGTGGANEQFF. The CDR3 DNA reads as TGCAGCGTTGAAGGGACAGGGGGGGCCAATGAGCAGTTCTTC.

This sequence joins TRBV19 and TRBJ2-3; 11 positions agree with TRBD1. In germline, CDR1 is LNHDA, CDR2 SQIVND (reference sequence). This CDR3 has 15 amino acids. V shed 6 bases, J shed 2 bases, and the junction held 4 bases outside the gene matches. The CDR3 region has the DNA TGTGCCAGTAGCGGACAGGGGGCTTACACAGATACGCAGTATTTT. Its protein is CASSGQGAYTDTQYF. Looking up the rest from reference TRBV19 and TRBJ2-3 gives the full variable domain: DGGITQSPKYLFRKEGQNVTLSCEQNLNHDAMYWYRQDPGQGLRLIYYSQIVNDFQKGDIAEGYSVSREKKESFPLTVTSAQKNPTAFYLCASSGQGAYTDTQYFGPGTRLTVL.